The rows below give T cell receptor beta chains drawn from one sample of a study of blood T cell repertoires in COVID-19. Clones were sequenced by immunoSEQ multiplex PCR, and TCRdb holds only the in-frame ones, with some missing. Of some 130,000 clones listed, approximately 86% are singletons. The sequenced sample consisted of PBMCs or T cells enriched from blood (not recorded which). The receptors originated from a woman in her 50s who had recovered from COVID-19. The CDR3 runs from the conserved cysteine through the conserved F or W. The D gene is left open where the match is weak. Clone size, where shown, is once, few, many, or a class for clones that have expanded.

clone size	V gene	J gene	D gene	CDR3 DNA	CDR3 protein
few	TRBV10-1	TRBJ2-7	TRBD1	TGCGCCAGCAGAGCCGGGACAGGGCCCCACGAGCAGTACTTC	CASRAGTGPHEQYF
-	TRBV5-5	TRBJ2-7	TRBD1	TGTGCCAGCAGCTATTGGACAGGGGAAGGCGAGCAGTACTTC	CASSYWTGEGEQYF
-	TRBV27	TRBJ1-5	-	TGTGCCAGCAGTTTCCGACAGGTTGACAATCAGCCCCAGCATTTT	CASSFRQVDNQPQHF
-	TRBV5-1	TRBJ2-3	TRBD1	TGCGCCAGCAGCTTTAGCAGGGGGCCGACAGATACGCAGTATTTT	CASSFSRGPTDTQYF
few	TRBV28	TRBJ1-2	-	TGTGCCAGCAGTCCGTCTGGGGCTGACGGCTATGGCTACACCTTC	CASSPSGADGYGYTF
-	TRBV7-9	TRBJ2-1	TRBD2	TGTGCCAGCAGCTTAGCGGAAAAGCGGGGCGCCGGGGAGCAGTTCTTC	CASSLAEKRGAGEQFF
-	TRBV19	TRBJ2-7	TRBD1	TGTGCCAGTAGACCCAGGGACAGTGCCTCTACCGAGCAGTACTTC	CASRPRDSASTEQYF
-	TRBV29-1	TRBJ1-2	TRBD1	TGCAGCGTTGAGGCTTTTGGAGGTCAACCCCCGGCAGGGGGTCCTGGCTACACCTTC	CSVEAFGGQPPAGGPGYTF
-	TRBV19	TRBJ2-7	TRBD1	TGTGCCAGTAGTACCCCCGGGACAGGGGCCGTGCAGTACTTC	CASSTPGTGAVQYF
few	TRBV11-2	TRBJ2-7	TRBD1	TGTGCCAGCAGCTTACGGGACAGGGGCTACGAGCAGTACTTC	CASSLRDRGYEQYF
-	TRBV6-5	TRBJ1-1	TRBD1	TGTGCCAGCAGTTACGATCCGGGACAGAAGAACACTGAAGCTTTCTTT	CASSYDPGQKNTEAFF
-	TRBV12-5	TRBJ1-5	TRBD1	TGTGCTAGTGGTTCAGGGGGCGGGCAGCCCCAGCATTTT	CASGSGGGQPQHF
once	TRBV4-3	TRBJ2-7	TRBD1	TGCGCCAGCAGCCAAGATCGGGACAGGGTAACCTACGAGCAGTACTTC	CASSQDRDRVTYEQYF
-	TRBV19	TRBJ1-2	-	TGTGCCAGTAGTACATACAGGACGGATTACACCTTC	CASSTYRTDYTF
-	TRBV19	TRBJ1-2	-	TGTGCCAGTAGTATAACAGGGTTTCAGAACTATGGCTACACCTTC	CASSITGFQNYGYTF
-	TRBV19	TRBJ1-2	TRBD1	TGTGCCAGTACCCTAGACCCAGGGGGCTATGGCTACACCTTC	CASTLDPGGYGYTF
-	TRBV3-1/TRBV3-2	TRBJ1-1	-	TGTGCCAGCAGCCAAGTTAGGGAGCGTGACGCTTTCTTT	CASSQVRERDAFF
-	TRBV6-5	TRBJ1-3	-	TGTGCCAGCAGTTACTCGGGAGGGGGGTACGGAAACACCATATATTTT	CASSYSGGGYGNTIYF
-	TRBV6-5	TRBJ1-1	TRBD1	TGTGCCAGCATCCAAACAGGGGCCAACACTGAAGCTTTCTTT	CASIQTGANTEAFF
-	TRBV7-9	TRBJ1-6	TRBD1	TGTGCCAGCAGCTCCAGACAGGGAACTCTTCCGTCCCTCCACTTT	CASSSRQGTLPSLHF
-	TRBV6-2/TRBV6-3	TRBJ2-7	-	TGTGCCAGCAGTACAGGCGGGGGCCTATCCTACGAGCAGTACTTC	CASSTGGGLSYEQYF
-	TRBV19	TRBJ2-1	-	TGTGCCAGTAGTCCAGGACTGCTTTCCTACAATGAGCAGTTCTTC	CASSPGLLSYNEQFF
-	TRBV19	TRBJ1-5	TRBD1	TGTGCCAGTAGCACGACAGGGGGCAATCAGCCCCAGCATTTT	CASSTTGGNQPQHF
few	TRBV6-1	TRBJ1-6	TRBD1	TGTGCCAGCAGTGAATCAAGGGGGCTGGTTTCACCCCTCCACTTT	CASSESRGLVSPLHF
-	TRBV9	TRBJ2-1	-	TGTGCCAGCAGCGTAGATGGGCTGTACAATGAGCAGTTCTTC	CASSVDGLYNEQFF
few	TRBV10-1	TRBJ2-7	-	TGCGCCAGCAGTGAGTCGGGGCGAGCCTACGAGCAGTACTTC	CASSESGRAYEQYF
few	TRBV3-1/TRBV3-2	TRBJ2-5	TRBD2	TGTGCCAGCAGCCCGCGACTAGCACAAGAGACCCAGTACTTC	CASSPRLAQETQYF
-	TRBV2	TRBJ2-1	-	TGTGCCGGCGGGTGGCAGGGGATTTACAATGAGCAGTTCTTC	CAGGWQGIYNEQFF
once	TRBV18	TRBJ2-7	-	TGTGCCAGCTCCCCCCAGAACTACGAGCAGTACTTC	CASSPQNYEQYF
-	TRBV11-2	TRBJ2-7	-	TGTGCCAGCAGCCCGTTCGACGAGCAGTACTTC	CASSPFDEQYF
-	TRBV3-1/TRBV3-2	TRBJ2-5	TRBD2	TGTGCCAGCAGCCAAGATCCGGGGGGGGCCATCCGGACGACCCAGTACTTC	CASSQDPGGAIRTTQYF
-	TRBV7-8	TRBJ1-3	TRBD1	TGTGCCAGCAGCGTAACAGGGGGCAACGACGTGAACACCATATATTTT	CASSVTGGNDVNTIYF
once	TRBV19	TRBJ1-1	TRBD1	TGTGCCAGTAGCCTTACAGGGGGTAGCACTGAAGCTTTCTTT	CASSLTGGSTEAFF